This passage covers 20 T cell receptor beta chains from one sample sequenced in a study of neurological immune-mediated disorders. In TCRdb, the 5' RACE reads were re-called with MiXCR into one record per CDR3 protein. The sample records some 15,000 distinct CDR3 sequences, 6% to 8% being singletons. What was sequenced was CD8+ T cells from blood. The source is a woman aged 40 to 55 in good health.

This clonotype was counted many times. The chain carries TRBV3-1 and TRBJ2-7; unclear D gene. V was cut by 1 base and J by 3 bases, with 7 bases left in between. Germline-derived CDR1 and CDR2 are LGHDT and YNNKEL (reference sequence). There are 13 residues in the CDR3. CDR3 DNA: TGTGCCAGCAGCCAAGGCATCAGCTACGAGCAGTACTTC. It yields the protein CASSQGISYEQYF.

Many counts were recorded for this clonotype. This chain connects TRBV15 to TRBJ2-7; D is possibly TRBD2 (5 bases). Trimming removed 5 bases at V and 3 bases at J, with 11 bases between. Germline CDR1 is LNHNV and CDR2 is YYDKDF (reference sequence). The CDR3 runs to 13 residues. This CDR3 reads CATSRAEVYEQYF. The CDR3 DNA reads TGTGCCACCAGCCGGGCGGAGGTCTACGAGCAGTACTTC.

The gene calls are TRBV6-1 and TRBJ1-2; D unresolved. V was trimmed by 4 bases and J by 2 bases, leaving 5 bases between them. CDR3 length: 12 amino acids. Germline lookup yields CDR1 MNHNS and CDR2 SASEGT. Written as DNA, the CDR3 is TGTGCCAGCAGTGTACAGAACTATGGCTACACCTTC. Protein: CASSVQNYGYTF.

This chain's CDR3 is CASGEPWVNEQYF. The CDR3 nucleotides read TGTGCCAGCGGGGAGCCTTGGGTCAACGAGCAGTACTTC. The chain is built from TRBV28 and TRBJ2-7, with D maybe TRBD2 (5 bases). Germline values: CDR1 MDHEN, CDR2 SYDVKM. Trimming pared 8 bases from V and 5 bases from J, leaving 16 bases between. The CDR3 extends over 13 amino acids. Full variable domain (outside the CDR3, taken from reference TRBV28 and TRBJ2-7): DVKVTQSSRYLVKRTGEKVFLECVQDMDHENMFWYRQDPGLGLRLIYFSYDVKMKEKGDIPEGYSVSREKKERFSLILESASTNQTSMYLCASGEPWVNEQYFGPGTRLTVT.

The chain links TRBV6-5 to TRBJ1-1; 10 nucleotides match TRBD1. V lost 6 bases and J lost 0; bases outside the gene matches: 4. Germline values: CDR1 MNHEY, CDR2 SVGAGI. This CDR3 is built from 15 residues. The CDR3 DNA reads as TGTGCCAGCAGCCTCGGGACAGGGGTGAACACTGAAGCTTTCTTT. It encodes CASSLGTGVNTEAFF.

This clonotype is classed as medium-sized (0.01 to 0.1%). V gene TRBV5-1 combines with J gene TRBJ2-7; D unclear. Trimming left V 4 bases short and J 0 bases short, with 14 bases between. The CDR3 spans 15 residues. Germline values: CDR1 SGHRS, CDR2 YFSETQ. Written as DNA, the CDR3 is TGCGCCAGCAGCGACGGTGGGGTACCCTCCTACGAGCAGTACTTC. This codes for CASSDGGVPSYEQYF.

This rearrangement joins TRBV11-2 to TRBJ2-7; D may be TRBD2 (6 bases). Trimming took 5 bases from V and 2 from J, leaving 10 bases between them. Germline-derived CDR1 and CDR2 are SGHAT and FQNNGV. The CDR3 sequence is 13 residues long. This CDR3 is CASSRGTPYEQYF. CDR3 coding DNA: TGTGCCAGCAGCCGCGGGACTCCCTACGAGCAGTACTTC.

This clonotype showed up many times. Since a much larger clone is just one base distant, this may be a read error. This rearrangement joins TRBV20-1 to TRBJ2-1; D unresolved. The CDR3 contains 13 residues. Trimming pared 0 bases from V and 4 bases from J, leaving 7 bases between. Germline CDR1 and CDR2: DFQATT and SNEGSKA (reference sequence). The CDR3 sequence is CSARDYQYNEQFF. The CDR3 coding sequence is TGCAGTGCTAGAGATTACCAGTACAATGAGCAGTTCTTC.

This clonotype was seen many times. The chain has TRBV5-1 and TRBJ2-7, with a tentative D call TRBD2 (6 bases). This CDR3 region has 14 residues. Deletions cut 5 bases from V and 0 bases from J, with 12 bases between. Germline assignment: CDR1 SGHRS and CDR2 YFSETQ. The CDR3 nucleotides read TGCGCCAGCAGACGGGAGTTGAGCTCCTACGAGCAGTACTTC. Its translation: CASRRELSSYEQYF.

There are a few counts of this clonotype. J is TRBJ2-1 and V is TRBV9; 10 nucleotides align to TRBD1. Trimming cost V 3 bases and J 9 bases; bases outside gene matches: 12. The CDR3 is 16 residues long. CDR1 and CDR2 from the germline V gene are SGDLS and YYNGEE. The CDR3 sequence: CASSGDGTGALGEQFF. In DNA form, the CDR3 reads TGTGCCAGCAGCGGAGACGGGACAGGGGCTTTAGGTGAGCAGTTCTTC.

At least ten counts were recorded for this clonotype. The chain is built from TRBV10-3 and TRBJ2-2; 7 bases align to TRBD2. CDR1 is ENHRY and CDR2 is SYGVKD in the germline V gene. The CDR3 contains 14 residues. Losses at the gene ends were 8 bases for V and 7 bases for J; bases not matched to a gene: 10. CDR3 nucleotide sequence: TGTGCCATCCGGAGCGGGAATTTCAGCGGGGAGCTGTTTTTT. This gives the protein CAIRSGNFSGELFF.

This clonotype was counted ten times or more. This chain links TRBV28 with TRBJ2-5; perhaps TRBD1 as D (5 bases). Germline CDR1 MDHEN, CDR2 SYDVKM. With 4 bases removed from V and 4 bases from J, the gap between germline ends came to 10 bases. This CDR3 spans 13 amino acids. CDR3 residues: CASSSGYGETQYF. DNA of the CDR3: TGTGCCAGCAGTTCAGGGTATGGAGAGACCCAGTACTTC.

The table lists this clonotype with many counts. V gene TRBV20-1 combines with J gene TRBJ1-4; D is ambiguous. V was pared by 6 bases and J by 5 bases, with 10 bases between. Germline CDR1 DFQATT, CDR2 SNEGSKA (reference sequence). This CDR3 has 12 residues. The CDR3 DNA follows: TGCAGTGCCCCGGCGGGCAATGAAAAACTGTTTTTT. This codes for CSAPAGNEKLFF.

This clonotype came up many times. The chain's CDR3 is CASSPGLQETQYF. CDR3 DNA sequence: TGTGCCAGCAGCCCCGGGCTGCAAGAGACCCAGTACTTC. V is TRBV7-9 and J is TRBJ2-5; D ambiguous. The CDR3 is 13 residues long. Germline V lookup: CDR1 SEHNR, CDR2 FQNEAQ (reference sequence). The V and J ends lost 5 bases and 2 bases respectively, with 9 bases between them.

This clonotype was counted at least ten times. The chain employs TRBV5-1 and TRBJ1-1; D gene uncertain. This CDR3 is 14 amino acids long. V was pared by 1 base and J by 3 bases, with 10 bases between. In germline, CDR1 is SGHRS, CDR2 YFSETQ. In nucleotides, the CDR3 is TGCGCCAGCAGCTTGCGGACGCCGCACACTGAAGCTTTCTTT. Translated: CASSLRTPHTEAFF.

Turning to this clonotype: The junction and the germline gene differ at one end; a read error may be behind it. This chain connects TRBV6-6 to TRBJ2-1; D is unclear. From germline, CDR1 is MNHNY and CDR2 SVGAGI (reference sequence). The CDR3 is 11 amino acids. The CDR3 DNA sequence: TGTGCCAGCAGACATGACAATGAGCAGATCTTC. Its translation is CASRHDNEQIF.

Ten or more counts support this clonotype. The chain combines TRBV7-8 with TRBJ2-1; TRBD2 aligns across 10 bases. The V gene's germline CDR1 is SGHVS and CDR2 FQNEAQ. The CDR3 is made up of 15 amino acids. V trimming: 5 bases; J trimming: 7 bases; junction bases outside the gene matches: 8. The CDR3 DNA follows: TGTGCCAGCAGCCCGGGACTAGCGTATGGGAATGAGCAGTTCTTC. It yields the protein CASSPGLAYGNEQFF.

This clonotype is medium-sized within its sample. This sequence joins TRBV12-3 or TRBV12-4 and TRBJ1-4, with D possibly TRBD1 on 6 matching bases. This CDR3 has 14 residues. Deletions cut 4 bases from V and 5 bases from J, with 11 bases between. The CDR3 loop reads CASSSGAWNEKLFF. The CDR3 DNA reads TGTGCCAGCAGTTCAGGGGCCTGGAATGAAAAACTGTTTTTT.

The table lists this clonotype with many counts. V usage is TRBV4-2 and J usage is TRBJ2-1, with D perhaps given as TRBD1 or TRBD2 (5 bases each). The CDR3 is made up of 17 amino acids. Germline lookup yields CDR1 LGHNA and CDR2 YNFKEQ. Trimming pared 1 base from V and 0 bases from J, leaving 13 bases between. The CDR3 reads CASSQGGGLSSYNEQFF. The CDR3 DNA is TGTGCCAGCAGCCAAGGGGGCGGGCTTAGCTCCTACAATGAGCAGTTCTTC.

This clonotype was counted many times. The gene calls are TRBV5-1 and TRBJ1-1, with unresolved D. Trimming took 4 bases from V and 5 from J, leaving 12 bases between them. The CDR3 consists of 13 residues. The germline V gene has CDR1 SGHRS and CDR2 YFSETQ. CDR3 in amino acids: CASSGSLRTEAFF. In nucleotides, the CDR3 is TGCGCCAGCAGCGGGAGCCTCCGGACTGAAGCTTTCTTT.